The 13 T cell receptor beta chains listed next were all sequenced from one sample in a study of T cells in narcolepsy. The data were produced by immunoSEQ multiplex PCR, yet TCRdb's version contains in-frame clones alone and is incomplete. The sample carries around 39,000 clones, approximately 85% recorded once. Sample: CD45RA- memory CD4+ T cells from PBMCs. These receptors all stem from a human donor with narcolepsy.

The chain links TRBV19 to TRBJ1-6; TRBD1 agrees at 12 bases. Germline V CDR1 and CDR2: LNHDA, SQIVND (reference sequence). There are 16 residues in the CDR3. J gave up 9 bases and V 7 bases, and 10 bases lay outside the gene matches. CDR3 sequence (DNA): TGTGCCAGTACCATTACCGGGACAGGGGGCAGTTCACCCCTCCACTTT. Amino acid sequence: CASTITGTGGSSPLHF.

The V call is TRBV7-9, the J call TRBJ2-7, with TRBD1 identical over 11 bases. V was clipped by 8 bases and J by 6 bases; unmatched bases: 6. The germline CDR1 and CDR2 sequences are SEHNR and FQNEAQ (reference sequence). The CDR3 consists of 13 residues. The CDR3 here is CASRRGTGGEQYF. In nucleotides, the CDR3 is TGTGCCAGCCGTAGGGGGACAGGGGGCGAGCAGTACTTC.

This chain joins TRBV28 and TRBJ2-5, with D possibly being TRBD1 (6 bases). The CDR3 has 12 amino acids. Trimming removed 2 bases from V and 8 bases from J, with 9 bases in between. CDR1 MDHEN and CDR2 SYDVKM come from the germline V gene. CDR3 sequence (DNA): TGTGCCAGCAGTTTAGGACAGCGCACCCAGTACTTC. It translates to CASSLGQRTQYF. The full variable domain, in which reference TRBV28 and TRBJ2-5 provide the parts outside the CDR3, is DVKVTQSSRYLVKRTGEKVFLECVQDMDHENMFWYRQDPGLGLRLIYFSYDVKMKEKGDIPEGYSVSREKKERFSLILESASTNQTSMYLCASSLGQRTQYFGPGTRLLVL.

The chain combines TRBV19 with TRBJ2-3; either TRBD1 or TRBD2 may supply D (5 bases each). Germline V gene lookup returns CDR1 LNHDA and CDR2 SQIVND (reference sequence). Trimming cost V 5 bases and J 2 bases, with 11 bases left between them. There are 14 residues in the CDR3. CDR3 nucleotide sequence: TGTGCCAGTAGTCCGGGACCGCCCACAGATACGCAGTATTTT. Amino acids: CASSPGPPTDTQYF.

The chain joins TRBV7-2 to TRBJ1-2, with a possible D match to TRBD1 (5 bases). The germline gives CDR1 SGHTA, CDR2 FQGNSA. The V end lost 0 bases, the J end lost 4 bases, and 12 bases lay between the germline ends. The CDR3 totals 15 residues. The CDR3 DNA is TGTGCCAGCAGCTTAGCGAGACGACAGACCTATGGCTACACCTTC. It codes for CASSLARRQTYGYTF.

The gene calls are TRBV14 and TRBJ2-5; D remains ambiguous. TRBJ2-7 matches the DNA end more closely, so the J call is doubtful. Germline CDR1 and CDR2: SGHDN and FVKESK. The CDR3 is made up of 13 amino acids. DNA for the CDR3: TGTGCCAGCAGCCAGGGGTACCCTTACGAGCAGTACTTC. As protein: CASSQGYPYEQYF.

The chain combines TRBV5-8 with TRBJ2-1, with D possibly matching TRBD2 (7 bases). The CDR3 is 14 amino acids. Germline CDR1 reads SGHTS; CDR2 reads YDEGEE. V was pared by 3 bases and J by 7 bases, with 14 bases between. The chain's CDR3 is CASSWGGLANEQFF. The CDR3 nucleotides read TGTGCCAGCAGCTGGGGGGGGCTAGCAAATGAGCAGTTCTTC.

The sample holds a few counts of this clone. The genes are TRBV28 and TRBJ1-6; D ambiguous. V gave up 8 bases and J gave up 7 bases, with 18 bases separating them. The CDR3 length is 15 residues. The germline gives CDR1 MDHEN, CDR2 SYDVKM. In DNA, the CDR3 is TGTGCCAGCCGGCCGGCCCTTGGAGAAAATTCACCCCTCCACTTT. This codes for CASRPALGENSPLHF. The full variable domain, completed using reference TRBV28 and TRBJ1-6, is DVKVTQSSRYLVKRTGEKVFLECVQDMDHENMFWYRQDPGLGLRLIYFSYDVKMKEKGDIPEGYSVSREKKERFSLILESASTNQTSMYLCASRPALGENSPLHFGNGTRLTVT.

V gene TRBV7-6 combines with J gene TRBJ2-3; 7 bases match TRBD1. Germline V gene sequence: CDR1 SGHVS, CDR2 FNYEAQ. Losses at the gene ends were 1 base for V and 5 bases for J; bases not matched to a gene: 3. The CDR3 is made up of 14 amino acids. CDR3 sequence reads: CASSLGPGGDTQYF. In nucleotides, the CDR3 is TGTGCCAGCAGCTTAGGCCCAGGGGGAGATACGCAGTATTTT.

The V and J genes are TRBV7-6 and TRBJ2-2, with TRBD2 matching over 13 bases. CDR3 length equals 18 residues. CDR1 is SGHVS and CDR2 is FNYEAQ in the germline V gene. The junction had 10 bases not matched to a gene; V was cut back by 5 bases and J by 4 bases. The chain's CDR3 is CASSPTSGGAWGTGELFF. The CDR3 DNA reads TGTGCCAGCAGCCCTACTAGCGGGGGGGCTTGGGGCACCGGGGAGCTGTTTTTT.

The chain combines TRBV6-5 with TRBJ1-4; perhaps TRBD1 as D (5 bases). The CDR3 runs to 13 residues. V dropped 1 base and J dropped 7 bases, with 7 bases sitting between them. The V gene's germline CDR1 is MNHEY and CDR2 SVGAGI. CDR3 coding DNA: TGTGCCAGCAGTTACTTTGGGGGTGAAAAACTGTTTTTT. This gives the protein CASSYFGGEKLFF.

CDR3 residues: CASSQDRGGDSPLHF. The CDR3 DNA sequence: TGCGCCAGCAGCCAAGACAGGGGAGGCGATTCACCCCTCCACTTT. This chain connects TRBV4-3 to TRBJ1-6; possibly TRBD1 for D (6 bases). V was shortened by 0 bases and J by 8 bases, with 11 bases between the two germline ends. Germline values: CDR1 LGHNA, CDR2 YSLEER. This CDR3 region has 15 residues.

The chain employs TRBV28 and TRBJ1-5, with 7 nucleotides matching TRBD1. CDR1 is MDHEN, CDR2 SYDVKM, per germline. This CDR3 spans 13 amino acids. V gave up 8 bases and J gave up 4 bases; unmatched junction bases: 5. The CDR3: CASAPDRNQPQHF. The CDR3 nucleotides read TGTGCCAGCGCCCCGGACAGGAATCAGCCCCAGCATTTT.